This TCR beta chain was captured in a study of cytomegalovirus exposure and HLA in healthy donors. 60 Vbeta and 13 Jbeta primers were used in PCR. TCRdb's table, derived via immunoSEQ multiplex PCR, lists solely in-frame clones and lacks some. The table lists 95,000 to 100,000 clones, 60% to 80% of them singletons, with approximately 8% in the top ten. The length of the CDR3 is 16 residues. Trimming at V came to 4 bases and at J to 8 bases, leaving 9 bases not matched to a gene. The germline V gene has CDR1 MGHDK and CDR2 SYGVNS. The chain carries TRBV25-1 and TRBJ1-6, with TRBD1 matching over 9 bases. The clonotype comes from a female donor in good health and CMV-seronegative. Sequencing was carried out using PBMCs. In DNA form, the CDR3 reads TGTGCCAGCAGTGCCACGGACAGGGGATATGATTCACCCCTCCACTTT. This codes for CASSATDRGYDSPLHF.